This T cell receptor (beta chain) was recorded in a study of blood T cell repertoires in COVID-19. Study-level background: Sources were T cells, B-cell-depleted T cells, or PBMCs; the material itself was cDNA or gDNA.

During active infection, Seattle patients enrolled and were then monitored through disease. There are 13 residues in the CDR3. The germline V gene has CDR1 SNHLY and CDR2 FYNNEI. With 6 bases removed from V and 4 bases from J, the gap between germline ends came to 10 bases. Measured with immunoSEQ multiplex PCR; TCRdb has only the in-frame clones, and not every one. The table includes 70,000 or so clones, 76% detected once. The genes are TRBV2 and TRBJ2-1, with a tentative D call TRBD2 (6 bases). This sequence originates from a man aged 55 to 70 with COVID-19, enrolled during active disease. The sample was peripheral blood. CDR3 nucleotides: TGTGCCAGCAGCCTCCGGGGGTACAATGAGCAGTTCTTC. Protein product: CASSLRGYNEQFF.